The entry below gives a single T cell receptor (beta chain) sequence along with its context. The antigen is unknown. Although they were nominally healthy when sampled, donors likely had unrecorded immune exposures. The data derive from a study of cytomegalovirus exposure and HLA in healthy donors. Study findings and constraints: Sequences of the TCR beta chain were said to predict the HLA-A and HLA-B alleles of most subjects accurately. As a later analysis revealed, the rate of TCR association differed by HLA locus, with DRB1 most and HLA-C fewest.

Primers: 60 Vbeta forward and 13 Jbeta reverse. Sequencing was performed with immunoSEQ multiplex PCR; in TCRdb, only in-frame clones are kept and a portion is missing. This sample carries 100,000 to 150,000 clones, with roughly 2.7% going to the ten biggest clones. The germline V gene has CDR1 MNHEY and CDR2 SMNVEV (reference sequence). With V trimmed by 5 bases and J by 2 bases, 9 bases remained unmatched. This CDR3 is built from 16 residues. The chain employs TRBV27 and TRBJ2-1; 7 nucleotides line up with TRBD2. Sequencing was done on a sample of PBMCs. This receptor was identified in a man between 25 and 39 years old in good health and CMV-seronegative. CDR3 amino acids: CASSPRAGETYNEQFF. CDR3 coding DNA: TGTGCCAGCAGTCCCCGTGCGGGAGAGACCTACAATGAGCAGTTCTTC.